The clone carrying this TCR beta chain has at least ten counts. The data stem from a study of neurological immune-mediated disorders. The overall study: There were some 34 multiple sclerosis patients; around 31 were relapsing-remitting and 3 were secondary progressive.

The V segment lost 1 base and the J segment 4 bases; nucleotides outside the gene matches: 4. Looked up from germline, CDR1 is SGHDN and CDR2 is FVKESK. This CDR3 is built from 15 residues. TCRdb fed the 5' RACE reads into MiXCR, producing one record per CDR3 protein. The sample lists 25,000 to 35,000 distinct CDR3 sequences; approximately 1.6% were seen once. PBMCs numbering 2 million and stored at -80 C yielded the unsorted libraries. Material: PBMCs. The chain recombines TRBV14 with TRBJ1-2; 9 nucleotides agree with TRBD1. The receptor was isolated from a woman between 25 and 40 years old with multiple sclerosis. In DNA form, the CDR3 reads TGTGCCAGCAGCCAAGCCGGGACAGGGCTCTATGGCTACACCTTC. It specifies CASSQAGTGLYGYTF.